The present T cell receptor (beta chain) was sequenced within a study of blood T cell repertoires in COVID-19. Study in general: Donors in Cohort 3 who had recovered were those with two negative PCRs, healthcare professional clearance, or resolution of their symptoms.

The V and J ends lost 5 bases and 1 base, in that order; junction bases with no gene match: 11. The CDR3 runs 17 residues. Looked up from germline, CDR1 is SGHTA and CDR2 is FQGNSA. This clone came up once. Clones were sequenced by immunoSEQ multiplex PCR, and TCRdb holds only the in-frame ones, with some missing. The data hold around 200,000 clones, with 80% to 90% observed a single time. This sequence originates from a woman aged 45-65 years in a cohort exposed to, infected with or recovered from COVID-19 (not recorded which). V is TRBV7-2 and J is TRBJ2-4; 7 nucleotides agree with TRBD1. The sequenced material came from PBMCs or T cells enriched from blood (not recorded which). CDR3 region: CASSIRTGPWAKNIQYF. The DNA for the CDR3 is TGTGCCAGCAGCATACGGACAGGACCGTGGGCCAAAAACATTCAGTACTTC.